Below, one TCR beta chain is given with its context. These data are taken from a study of regulatory T cells in long-lasting Graves disease. Study overall: Antithyroid drug exposure in newly diagnosed Graves' patients had lasted under 3 months.

The V and J ends lost 4 bases and 5 bases, in that order; junction bases with no gene match: 14. The CDR3 length is 16 residues. Germline CDR1 is SGHRS and CDR2 is YFSETQ. Time point here: newly diagnosed GD, antithyroid drugs for less than 3 months. After RNA was extracted from PBMCs, the TCR library was made from it. Arm-PCR of CDR3 regions and iRepertoire HTBI primers were used to build TCR beta libraries. TCRdb analysed the multiplex PCR reads with MiXCR anew, one entry per CDR3 protein. The repertoire consists of hundreds of thousands of distinct CDR3 sequences, with around 15% occurring once and the leading ten covering 22%.

The material was peripheral blood mononuclear cells (PBMCs), obtained at new diagnosis, from a patient treated with antithyroid drugs. The chain carries TRBV5-1 and TRBJ2-5; TRBD1 agrees at 7 bases. The TCR comes from a female donor with Graves disease. The CDR3 DNA reads as TGCGCCAGCAGCCCATCGACAGGGTTGGGATATGAGACCCAGTACTTC. This sequence encodes CASSPSTGLGYETQYF.